These 29 T cell receptor beta chains were all obtained from the same sample, sequenced in a study of blood T cell repertoires in COVID-19. TCRdb's copy holds only in-frame clones and misses some; the assay was immunoSEQ multiplex PCR. The table has tens of thousands of clones, approximately 88% seen once. The material sequenced was peripheral blood. These receptors all come from a human donor with active COVID-19. The donor label of this sample is uncertain.

The J gene is TRBJ2-7, the V gene TRBV28; TRBD2 agrees at 11 bases. Per the germline V gene, CDR1 is MDHEN and CDR2 is SYDVKM. The ends lost 5 bases at V and 0 bases at J; junction bases unmatched: 6. The CDR3 has 16 residues. The CDR3 reads CASSPFTSGSSYEQYF. The CDR3 bases are TGTGCCAGCAGTCCCTTTACTAGCGGGAGCTCCTACGAGCAGTACTTC.

A single count supports this clone. The V gene is TRBV6-5, the J gene TRBJ2-5, with 14 bases matching TRBD2. V gave up 2 bases and J gave up 5 bases; unmatched junction bases: 4. Germline V gene data show CDR1 as MNHEY and CDR2 as SVGAGI. This CDR3 has 16 residues. This CDR3 reads CASSYRGLAGVETQYF. In DNA, the CDR3 is TGTGCCAGCAGTTACCGGGGACTAGCGGGAGTTGAGACCCAGTACTTC.

The chain recombines TRBV10-3 with TRBJ2-1; TRBD2 matches 10 bases. This CDR3 has 16 amino acids. CDR1 ENHRY and CDR2 SYGVKD come from the germline V gene. Trimming took 6 bases from V and 9 from J; bases not matched to a gene: 14. As DNA, the CDR3 is TGTGCCATCAGCGGAATACAATTAGCGGGAGGCCTTGAGCAGTTCTTC. It translates to CAISGIQLAGGLEQFF.

By sample share, this clone is medium-sized. The rearrangement joins TRBV11-3 to TRBJ2-1; 9 bases align to TRBD2. This CDR3 region has 18 residues. The V and J ends lost 5 bases and 4 bases, in that order; junction bases with no gene match: 15. Germline loops: CDR1 SGHNT, CDR2 YENEEA. CDR3: CASSPNRFGGRGYNEQFF. The CDR3 DNA reads TGTGCCAGCAGCCCTAATCGGTTCGGCGGGAGGGGATACAATGAGCAGTTCTTC.

There are a few counts of this clone. This chain links TRBV6-5 with TRBJ1-3, with D possibly TRBD1 on 5 matching bases. CDR1 MNHEY and CDR2 SVGAGI come from the germline V gene. The CDR3 is made up of 14 amino acids. With 6 bases removed from V and 1 base from J, the gap between germline ends came to 10 bases. CDR3 residues: CASRTQGSGNTIYF. Written as DNA, the CDR3 is TGTGCCAGCAGAACGCAGGGTTCTGGAAACACCATATATTTT.

The chain joins TRBV5-1 to TRBJ2-1; 10 bases fit TRBD1. Unmatched junction bases numbered 2, after V lost 2 bases and J lost 6 bases. The CDR3 loop spans 14 amino acids. The germline V gene has CDR1 SGHRS and CDR2 YFSETQ. The CDR3 coding sequence is TGCGCCAGCAGCTTTGGACAGGGGGGCAATGAGCAGTTCTTC. It is translated as CASSFGQGGNEQFF.

The rearrangement joins TRBV18 to TRBJ1-1; 7 bases fit TRBD1. The CDR3 extends over 12 amino acids. From germline, CDR1 is KGHSH and CDR2 LQKENI. V was pared by 2 bases and J by 8 bases, with 2 bases of the junction left unmatched. CDR3 protein: CASSPGQAEAFF. In DNA, the CDR3 is TGTGCCAGCTCACCAGGACAGGCGGAAGCTTTCTTT.

The CDR3 reads CASSVLAEGGEQFF. The CDR3 DNA sequence: TGTGCCAGCAGCGTCCTAGCGGAGGGCGGTGAGCAGTTCTTC. The chain links TRBV9 to TRBJ2-1, with TRBD2 identical over 7 bases. The CDR3 totals 14 residues. V was clipped by 2 bases and J by 9 bases; unmatched bases: 8. Germline values: CDR1 SGDLS, CDR2 YYNGEE.

The chain combines TRBV19 with TRBJ2-7, with D tentatively TRBD1 (6 bases). Germline lookup yields CDR1 LNHDA and CDR2 SQIVND (reference sequence). The CDR3 consists of 13 residues. Between the trimmed V and J ends, which lost 5 bases and 4 bases, there was a span of 12 bases. The CDR3 DNA is TGTGCCAGTAGTTTAACAGGGACGTACGAGCAGTACTTC. Protein product: CASSLTGTYEQYF. The whole variable domain, remainder taken from reference TRBV19 and TRBJ2-7, is DGGITQSPKYLFRKEGQNVTLSCEQNLNHDAMYWYRQDPGQGLRLIYYSQIVNDFQKGDIAEGYSVSREKKESFPLTVTSAQKNPTAFYLCASSLTGTYEQYFGPGTRLTVT.

V gene TRBV9 combines with J gene TRBJ2-6; D unresolved. Germline V lookup: CDR1 SGDLS, CDR2 YYNGEE. The CDR3 covers 19 residues. V was pared by 0 bases and J by 2 bases, with 18 bases between. The CDR3 spells CASSVDESFIKAGANVLTF. The CDR3 bases are TGTGCCAGCAGCGTAGACGAGTCCTTCATTAAAGCTGGGGCCAACGTCCTGACTTTC.

The chain carries TRBV14 and TRBJ2-3, with D tentatively TRBD2 (7 bases). The germline CDR1 and CDR2 sequences are SGHDN and FVKESK. The CDR3 runs to 17 residues. V was pared by 1 base and J by 4 bases, with 18 bases between. The CDR3 DNA follows: TGTGCCAGCAGCCAAGTCTTGGGGGGCGGGAGCCCAGATACGCAGTATTTT. Its translation: CASSQVLGGGSPDTQYF.

The V call is TRBV27, the J call TRBJ2-1, with TRBD2 matching over 11 bases. Germline V gene sequence: CDR1 MNHEY, CDR2 SMNVEV (reference sequence). V trimming: 0 bases; J trimming: 12 bases; junction bases outside the gene matches: 19. The CDR3 runs 19 residues. The CDR3 coding sequence is TGTGCCAGCAGTTTATCCGGGGCGGAGGGTAGCGGGAGGGCTGTTGGGCAGTTCTTC. Its protein is CASSLSGAEGSGRAVGQFF.

The gene calls are TRBV2 and TRBJ2-7, with 7 bases identical to TRBD2. Germline lookup yields CDR1 SNHLY and CDR2 FYNNEI. V trimming: 5 bases; J trimming: 6 bases; junction bases outside the gene matches: 10. This CDR3 is built from 14 residues. CDR3 protein: CASSPRLAGREQYF. Here the CDR3 DNA reads TGTGCCAGCAGTCCCAGACTAGCCGGACGCGAGCAGTACTTC.

The rearrangement joins TRBV28 to TRBJ2-7; TRBD1 matches 8 bases. Looked up from germline, CDR1 is MDHEN and CDR2 is SYDVKM. The CDR3 consists of 16 residues. V lost 4 bases, J lost 5 bases, and 13 bases stayed unmatched. This CDR3 is CASSSPSDRVIDEQYF. The CDR3 DNA is TGTGCCAGCAGTTCCCCCTCGGACAGGGTAATCGACGAGCAGTACTTC.

CDR3 in DNA: TGTGCCAGCAGCTTAAACCCTCCACAGGGGGCCAACGTCCTGACTTTC. Encoded protein: CASSLNPPQGANVLTF. This chain uses TRBV7-6 with TRBJ2-6, with D uncertain. Germline CDR1 reads SGHVS; CDR2 reads FNYEAQ. CDR3 length: 16 amino acids. The V and J ends lost 2 bases and 4 bases respectively, with 12 bases between them.

This clone was observed a single time. The chain carries TRBV15 and TRBJ2-5; TRBD2 aligns across 13 bases. V was clipped by 1 base and J by 10 bases; unmatched bases: 12. Germline loops: CDR1 LNHNV, CDR2 YYDKDF (reference sequence). The CDR3 is 17 residues long. Written as DNA, the CDR3 is TGTGCCACCAGCAGAGGCCCTCGGACTAGCGGGAGTGAGGGCCAGTACTTC. Translation: CATSRGPRTSGSEGQYF.

The chain recombines TRBV12-5 with TRBJ1-3; the D is unclear. The germline V gene has CDR1 LGHNT and CDR2 FRNRAP. The V and J ends lost 0 bases and 2 bases respectively, with 8 bases between them. The CDR3 loop spans 15 amino acids. The CDR3 protein is CASGLVTLTGNTIYF. The CDR3 nucleotides read TGTGCTAGTGGTTTGGTTACACTAACTGGAAACACCATATATTTT.

The chain is built from TRBV11-2 and TRBJ2-1; a possible D gene is TRBD1 (5 bases). The germline CDR1 and CDR2 sequences are SGHAT and FQNNGV. The CDR3 is 13 amino acids. The V gene lost 6 bases and the J gene lost 4 bases, with 10 bases spanning the gap. The CDR3 here is CASRKTGYNEQFF. Here the CDR3 DNA reads TGTGCCAGCAGAAAAACAGGATACAATGAGCAGTTCTTC.

V usage is TRBV12-5 and J usage is TRBJ1-3; tentative D call: TRBD1 (6 bases). CDR1 and CDR2 from the germline V gene are LGHNT and FRNRAP. Trimming took off 9 bases at V and 4 bases at J, with 7 bases between the two ends. This CDR3 has 11 amino acids. CDR3 region: CASGTGNTIYF. CDR3 in DNA: TGTGCTAGCGGGACAGGAAACACCATATATTTT.

The V call is TRBV24-1, the J call TRBJ2-1, with D possibly TRBD2 on 6 matching bases. Germline CDR1 reads KGHDR; CDR2 reads SFDVKD. The CDR3 loop spans 12 amino acids. Trimming took 12 bases from V and 8 from J, leaving 16 bases between them. CDR3 region: CACSRESDEQFF. The CDR3 DNA follows: TGTGCCTGTAGCCGGGAGAGCGATGAGCAGTTCTTC.

For this clone: One end of the junction is discordant with germline, which a read error may explain. This rearrangement joins TRBV2 to TRBJ2-3, with a tentative D call TRBD2 (6 bases). The CDR3 loop spans 11 amino acids. Per germline, CDR1 SNHLY and CDR2 FYNNEI. CDR3 protein: CASSPNAREDF. CDR3 bases: TGTGCCAGCAGCCCTAATGCCAGGGAGGATTTT.

This clone showed up just once. The chain recombines TRBV12-5 with TRBJ1-1; possible D gene TRBD1, 6 bases. The length of the CDR3 is 15 residues. Germline assignment: CDR1 LGHNT and CDR2 FRNRAP. Trimming left V 5 bases short and J 3 bases short, with 16 bases between. The CDR3 reads CASGPSDSRYTEAFF. In DNA, the CDR3 is TGTGCTAGTGGTCCCTCGGACAGTCGCTACACTGAAGCTTTCTTT.

The chain uses TRBV7-6 and TRBJ2-3, with D perhaps TRBD2 (6 bases). Germline V gene sequence: CDR1 SGHVS, CDR2 FNYEAQ. V was trimmed by 0 bases and J by 0 bases, leaving 16 bases between them. The CDR3 totals 18 residues. The CDR3 loop is CASSLAYGGSGSTDTQYF. In nucleotides, the CDR3 is TGTGCCAGCAGCTTAGCCTACGGAGGGAGCGGTAGCACAGATACGCAGTATTTT.

The CDR3 bases are TGTGCCAGCAGCTTAGGCGGGAGCAACAATGAGCAGTTCTTC. It yields the protein CASSLGGSNNEQFF. The V call is TRBV7-9, the J call TRBJ2-1, with 7 bases matching TRBD2. V dropped 1 base and J dropped 5; count of bases not matched to a gene: 2. The CDR3 is 14 amino acids. Per germline, CDR1 SEHNR and CDR2 FQNEAQ (reference sequence).

The count of this clone is one. The gene calls are TRBV11-3 and TRBJ2-1, with TRBD2 as a possible D gene (5 bases). The V end lost 4 bases, the J end lost 6 bases, and 16 bases lay between the germline ends. In germline, CDR1 is SGHNT, CDR2 YENEEA. CDR3 size: 15 residues. The CDR3 is CASSYGRGLFNEQFF. CDR3 in DNA: TGTGCCAGCAGCTATGGACGGGGTTTATTCAATGAGCAGTTCTTC. The variable domain in full, with the rest retrieved from reference TRBV11-3 and TRBJ2-1, is EAGVVQSPRYKIIEKKQPVAFWCNPISGHNTLYWYLQNLGQGPELLIRYENEEAVDDSQLPKDRFSAERLKGVDSTLKIQPAELGDSAVYLCASSYGRGLFNEQFFGPGTRLTVL.

This rearrangement joins TRBV11-3 to TRBJ2-1; D is undetermined. V was pared by 1 base and J by 5 bases, with 12 bases between. Looked up from germline, CDR1 is SGHNT and CDR2 is YENEEA. The CDR3 covers 15 residues. The CDR3 DNA follows: TGTGCCAGCAGCTTAGGGATAGCTCTCCACAATGAGCAGTTCTTC. It is translated as CASSLGIALHNEQFF.

The V gene is TRBV19, the J gene TRBJ1-5; 10 bases fit TRBD1. This CDR3 contains 18 residues. Germline CDR1 LNHDA, CDR2 SQIVND (reference sequence). V gave up 4 bases and J gave up 0 bases; unmatched junction bases: 9. CDR3 sequence: CASSTPGQGLYSNQPQHF. The CDR3, as DNA: TGTGCCAGTAGTACCCCGGGACAGGGGCTCTATAGCAATCAGCCCCAGCATTTT.

V and J are TRBV3-1 (or the pseudogene TRBV3-2) and TRBJ2-1; 9 bases align to TRBD1. V trimming: 4 bases; J trimming: 2 bases; junction bases outside the gene matches: 3. The length of the CDR3 is 15 residues. Germline CDR1 reads LGHDT; CDR2 reads YNNKEL (reference sequence). The DNA of the CDR3 is TGTGCCAGCAGCCTCACAGGGGGCGCCTACAATGAGCAGTTCTTC. Protein: CASSLTGGAYNEQFF.

J is TRBJ2-3 and V is TRBV5-1; D gene ambiguous. The CDR3 length is 16 residues. V lost 0 bases and J lost 0, with 11 bases in between. Germline-derived CDR1 and CDR2 are SGHRS and YFSETQ. The CDR3: CASSLDGRPSTDTQYF. For the CDR3, the DNA is TGCGCCAGCAGCTTGGATGGCCGTCCCAGCACAGATACGCAGTATTTT.